The clone carrying this T cell receptor beta chain was seen a few times. The data were taken from a study of CD8 T cells in Susac syndrome. TEMRA cells were FACS-enriched and CD8+ and CD4+ T cells negatively isolated. CDR3 length: 13 residues. Germline V gene sequence: CDR1 MNHEY, CDR2 SVGAGI. V lost 2 bases, J lost 1 base, and 5 bases lay in between. The RNA, roughly 0.5 to 1 ug, was put through reverse transcription using random hexamers. Across 54 Vbeta and 13 Jbeta, TCR beta CDR3 was amplified with immunoSEQ multiplex PCR. TCRdb re-derived calls from the immunoSEQ multiplex PCR reads in MiXCR, one entry per CDR3 protein. The sample includes almost 450,000 distinct CDR3 sequences, 85% to 90% of them seen just once.

This TCR derives from a human donor with multiple sclerosis. Specimen: CD8+ T cells from PBMCs. The chain employs TRBV6-5 and TRBJ1-1; D is undetermined. This CDR3 is CASSYAENTEAFF. In DNA form, the CDR3 reads TGTGCCAGCAGTTACGCCGAGAACACTGAAGCTTTCTTT.